The next 7 T cell receptor beta chains were all read from a single sample in a study of T-cell memory formation after mild COVID-19. TCRdb ran MiXCR on the 5' RACE reads and lists one entry per CDR3 protein. The sample holds approximately 350,000 distinct CDR3 sequences, 14% seen once. Sequencing was performed on PBMCs or a T cell subset sorted from them (not recorded which). The receptors here all came from a man between 18 and 29 years old who had mild COVID-19 (a few samples of this study predate the infection). Cell type and time point are not known.

This clonotype was observed a few times. The chain couples TRBV4-1 to TRBJ2-5; a possible D gene is TRBD1 (5 bases). This CDR3 contains 17 residues. V lost 1 base to trimming and J lost 1 base, with 16 bases between them. The germline gives CDR1 MGHRA, CDR2 YSYEKL. The CDR3 loop is CASSQVLTGQLQETQYF. CDR3 DNA sequence: TGCGCCAGCAGCCAAGTACTAACCGGACAACTCCAAGAGACCCAGTACTTC.

This clonotype was picked up a small number of times. The V gene is TRBV6-2 or TRBV6-3, the J gene TRBJ2-7; no firm D call. The CDR3 sequence is 13 residues long. Germline CDR1 MNHEY, CDR2 SVGEGT. Trimming shortened V by 8 bases and J by 2 bases, and 13 bases separated the two germline ends. The CDR3 protein is CASYGWSPYEQYF. The CDR3 DNA follows: TGTGCCAGCTACGGGTGGTCCCCCTACGAGCAGTACTTC.

The rearrangement links TRBV4-2 to TRBJ2-2; D could derive from TRBD1 or TRBD2 (7 bases each). V shed 1 base and J shed 7 bases, with 16 bases lying between them. The CDR3 length is 16 residues. Per germline, CDR1 LGHNA and CDR2 YNFKEQ. The DNA of the CDR3 is TGTGCCAGCAGCCAAGGAACCGACAGGGAGGGCGGGGAGCTGTTTTTT. Encoded protein: CASSQGTDREGGELFF.

This clonotype was recorded a few times. This chain joins TRBV11-2 and TRBJ2-1; 10 nucleotides align to TRBD2. The CDR3 covers 14 residues. Unmatched junction bases numbered 1, after V lost 2 bases and J lost 6 bases. Germline-derived CDR1 and CDR2 are SGHAT and FQNNGV. The CDR3 DNA is TGTGCCAGCAGCTTATGGACTAGCGGCAATGAGCAGTTCTTC. Translation: CASSLWTSGNEQFF.

This clonotype was found a few times. CDR3 region: CSATGSNTGELFF. For the CDR3, the DNA is TGCAGTGCTACCGGGAGTAACACCGGGGAGCTGTTTTTT. The chain is built from TRBV20-1 and TRBJ2-2, with D maybe TRBD2 (6 bases). V was shortened by 4 bases and J by 2 bases, with 8 bases between the two germline ends. This CDR3 contains 13 residues. In germline, CDR1 is DFQATT, CDR2 SNEGSKA (reference sequence).

J is TRBJ2-7 and V is TRBV10-3; perhaps D is TRBD1 or TRBD2 (5 bases each). V was pared by 6 bases and J by 3 bases, with 15 bases between. This CDR3 comprises 14 residues. The V gene's germline CDR1 is ENHRY and CDR2 SYGVKD. In DNA, the CDR3 is TGTGCCATCAGCGAGGGGTTAGGTTACTACGAGCAGTACTTC. Protein: CAISEGLGYYEQYF.

This clonotype was counted at least ten times. The chain couples TRBV5-1 to TRBJ2-3; TRBD1 agrees at 7 bases. Germline CDR1 and CDR2: SGHRS and YFSETQ. The CDR3 spans 16 residues. The ends lost 1 base at V and 1 base at J; junction bases unmatched: 6. The CDR3 DNA is TGCGCCAGCAGCTTGCAGGGGACAGTTGGCACAGATACGCAGTATTTT. Residues: CASSLQGTVGTDTQYF.